Sequencing of this T cell receptor beta chain was carried out in a study of T cell clonotyping in hematopoietic cell transplantation (dated by TCRdb to 2020 to 2023). Turning to the overall study: Recipient samples taken before transplant were obtained following cytoreduction. A total of 110 to 150 blood samples were gathered in the study from a few dozen consecutive transplant recipients along with their related donors. Recruitment of patients ran from late 2015 to early 2017, and follow-up continued until September 2020 or until death. Overall study outcomes, separate from this receptor: Broader posttransplant TCR repertoire diversity was predicted by donor and pretransplant recipient Inverse Simpson Index values. The sample size was limited, and CD4 and CD8 repertoire contributions could not be separated because cells were not sorted. Overlap with donor repertoires was found for only a small fraction of recipient repertoires, with over 97% found to appear de novo at the given depth. A decrease in recipient TCR diversity was observed after transplant, and a progressive increase in pathologically expanded clonotypes was seen from day 30 to day 180.

The immunoSEQ assay, a bias-controlled multiplex PCR with V- and J-specific primers, was used to amplify TCR beta CDR3 regions from genomic DNA. In a second PCR step, the CDR3 amplicons were tagged with a proprietary barcode plus Illumina adapter sequences. CDR3 libraries were sequenced on an Illumina MiSeq instrument. The paper's processing steps were these. immunoSEQ Analyzer 3.0 was used for export and quality control, with R Bioconductor and Immunarch used for downstream analyses. Repertoire metrics were calculated using only productive rearrangements within the normalized downsampled data set. Clonotypes larger than 5 templates in the normalized cohort were defined as pathologically expanded. The Inverse Simpson Index was used to measure repertoire diversity. CMV-specificity analyses were carried out on the non-normalized data set to capture all clonotypes. What TCRdb holds here is the immuneACCESS table cut down to in-frame rearrangements. Part of the clones is not present; checked against another copy, under half of the missing clones reflect an unresolved V gene, and the others are unexplained. V, J and clone size derive from that table, while D and trimming were established from the DNA sequence. Within this sample are tens of thousands of clones, with 70% to 90% of them counted one time only. Less than 6.5% of the sample goes to the ten largest clones.

V and J lose 7 bases and 0 bases, and a span of 4 bases separates them. CDR1 and CDR2 (SNHLY, FYNNEI) derive from the germline V gene. CDR3 length: 11 amino acids, cysteine to phenylalanine. Here the CDR3 DNA is all that survives: 33 bases in frame from base 1. Per the publication, the time point label means: recipient sample about 28 days before transplant, after cytoreduction. Blood from recipients was drawn roughly 28 days before transplant, then again at days 30, 100 and 180 after transplant. Nuclei Lysis Solution was used to extract genomic DNA from fresh or cryopreserved unfractionated peripheral blood mononuclear cells. On this clone itself: The clone's antigen remains unknown. Base qualities are not at hand, and no much larger clone is one base apart.

The chain joins TRBV2 to TRBJ2-7, with no reliable assignment of the D segment. The origin of this receptor is a man in his sixties with biphenotypic leukemia. Some clones in this sample may be carry-over from other donors' samples. This material consisted of peripheral blood mononuclear cells, taken before stem cell transplant. The nucleotide sequence is TGTGCCAGCACTATCTCCTACGAGCAGTACTTC. Its protein reads: CASTISYEQYF.